Listed below are T cell receptor beta chains from one sample, sequenced in a study of T cell responses to AZD1222 COVID-19 vaccine. Clones were read by immunoSEQ multiplex PCR, and TCRdb kept only the in-frame ones, dropping some. Of over 95,000 clones in the sample, approximately 89% are singletons; the top ten hold approximately 6.5%. The sequencing here drew on peripheral blood, taken 28 days after the second AZD1222 dose. The receptors stem from an adult who received the AZD1222 COVID-19 vaccine. Each CDR3 is given with its conserved first and last residue. Each record gives: V gene, D gene, J gene, clone size, CDR3 protein, CDR3 DNA. D genes are given only for firm matches. Where a row states a size, it is once, few, many or the class of an expanded clone; other rows omit it.

v_gene: TRBV5-1; d_gene: TRBD2; j_gene: TRBJ2-7; abundance: NA; CDR3aa: CASSPVSGGAYEQYF; CDR3nt: TGCGCCAGCAGCCCGGTTAGCGGGGGGGCCTACGAGCAGTACTTC
v_gene: TRBV6-2/TRBV6-3; d_gene: NA; j_gene: TRBJ1-2; abundance: NA; CDR3aa: CASSYSGQTDYGYTF; CDR3nt: TGTGCCAGCAGTTATTCAGGACAGACCGACTATGGCTACACCTTC
v_gene: TRBV19; d_gene: TRBD1; j_gene: TRBJ2-7; abundance: NA; CDR3aa: CASSIDDDRGYEQYF; CDR3nt: TGTGCCAGTAGTATAGATGATGACAGGGGTTACGAGCAGTACTTC
v_gene: TRBV5-1; d_gene: NA; j_gene: TRBJ2-5; abundance: NA; CDR3aa: CASSITQGGGETQYF; CDR3nt: TGCGCCAGCAGCATCACCCAGGGGGGGGGAGAGACCCAGTACTTC
v_gene: TRBV5-4; d_gene: NA; j_gene: TRBJ2-7; abundance: NA; CDR3aa: CASSLRFGGTAEQYF; CDR3nt: TGTGCCAGCAGCTTACGTTTCGGGGGAACCGCCGAGCAGTACTTC
v_gene: TRBV7-2; d_gene: NA; j_gene: TRBJ2-5; abundance: NA; CDR3aa: CASSLVAQLLSETQYF; CDR3nt: TGTGCCAGCAGCTTAGTGGCACAGCTATTAAGTGAGACCCAGTACTTC
v_gene: TRBV2; d_gene: NA; j_gene: TRBJ1-4; abundance: NA; CDR3aa: CASKGPSTNEKLFF; CDR3nt: TGTGCCAGCAAGGGCCCCTCAACTAATGAAAAACTGTTTTTT
v_gene: TRBV27; d_gene: TRBD1; j_gene: TRBJ1-6; abundance: NA; CDR3aa: CASSAHRGLSSPLHF; CDR3nt: TGTGCCAGCAGTGCCCACAGGGGGCTGAGTTCACCCCTCCACTTT
v_gene: TRBV7-8; d_gene: NA; j_gene: TRBJ1-5; abundance: NA; CDR3aa: CASSRGGGGGNQPQHF; CDR3nt: TGTGCCAGCAGCCGAGGAGGAGGTGGAGGCAATCAGCCCCAGCATTTT
v_gene: TRBV27; d_gene: NA; j_gene: TRBJ2-1; abundance: NA; CDR3aa: CASSPYGADNEQFF; CDR3nt: TGTGCCAGCAGTCCTTATGGGGCGGACAATGAGCAGTTCTTC
v_gene: TRBV12-3/TRBV12-4; d_gene: NA; j_gene: TRBJ2-5; abundance: NA; CDR3aa: CASSLEETQYF; CDR3nt: TGTGCCAGCAGTTTAGAAGAGACCCAGTACTTC
v_gene: TRBV5-1; d_gene: NA; j_gene: TRBJ1-1; abundance: NA; CDR3aa: CASSGDRLTEAFF; CDR3nt: TGCGCCAGCAGCGGCGACAGGTTAACTGAAGCTTTCTTT
v_gene: TRBV7-3; d_gene: TRBD1; j_gene: TRBJ1-1; abundance: NA; CDR3aa: CASSPRDRGPGTEAFF; CDR3nt: TGTGCCAGCAGCCCCCGAGACAGGGGGCCGGGCACTGAAGCTTTCTTT
v_gene: TRBV28; d_gene: NA; j_gene: TRBJ1-3; abundance: NA; CDR3aa: CASSARDYGSGNTIYF; CDR3nt: TGTGCCAGCAGCGCGAGAGATTACGGCTCTGGAAACACCATATATTTT
v_gene: TRBV19; d_gene: TRBD1; j_gene: TRBJ1-5; abundance: NA; CDR3aa: CASSIAQGDQPQHF; CDR3nt: TGTGCCAGTAGTATAGCACAGGGGGATCAGCCCCAGCATTTT
v_gene: TRBV5-1; d_gene: NA; j_gene: TRBJ1-2; abundance: NA; CDR3aa: CASSLQTENYGYTF; CDR3nt: TGCGCCAGCAGCTTACAGACAGAAAACTATGGCTACACCTTC
v_gene: TRBV5-5; d_gene: TRBD1; j_gene: TRBJ1-6; abundance: NA; CDR3aa: CASSVRQGTGGSPLHF; CDR3nt: TGTGCCAGCAGCGTGAGACAGGGGACCGGGGGTTCACCCCTCCACTTT
v_gene: TRBV25-1; d_gene: NA; j_gene: TRBJ1-6; abundance: NA; CDR3aa: CASSEYFPGVEYNSPLHF; CDR3nt: TGTGCCAGCAGTGAATACTTCCCAGGGGTTGAGTATAATTCACCCCTCCACTTT
v_gene: TRBV2; d_gene: TRBD2; j_gene: TRBJ2-3; abundance: NA; CDR3aa: CASSPVRGGLGDTQYF; CDR3nt: TGTGCCAGCAGCCCCGTGCGGGGGGGCCTTGGAGATACGCAGTATTTT
v_gene: TRBV29-1; d_gene: TRBD2; j_gene: TRBJ2-3; abundance: once; CDR3aa: CSAEGISGARDTQYF; CDR3nt: TGCAGCGCTGAGGGGATTAGCGGGGCCCGCGATACGCAGTATTTT
v_gene: TRBV12-3/TRBV12-4; d_gene: TRBD2; j_gene: TRBJ2-3; abundance: once; CDR3aa: CASQRLAGDTQYF; CDR3nt: TGTGCCAGCCAAAGACTAGCCGGAGATACGCAGTATTTT
v_gene: TRBV7-2; d_gene: TRBD1; j_gene: TRBJ2-3; abundance: NA; CDR3aa: CASSFPGQGTDTQYF; CDR3nt: TGTGCCAGCAGCTTCCCGGGACAGGGCACAGATACGCAGTATTTT
v_gene: TRBV19; d_gene: TRBD2; j_gene: TRBJ2-1; abundance: NA; CDR3aa: CASSILTSGGIYNEQFF; CDR3nt: TGTGCCAGTAGTATACTGACTAGCGGGGGGATATACAATGAGCAGTTCTTC
v_gene: TRBV10-3; d_gene: TRBD1; j_gene: TRBJ2-2; abundance: NA; CDR3aa: CAITQGAAGELFF; CDR3nt: TGTGCCATCACACAGGGGGCGGCCGGGGAGCTGTTTTTT
v_gene: TRBV9; d_gene: NA; j_gene: TRBJ2-7; abundance: NA; CDR3aa: CASSPRVASYEQYF; CDR3nt: TGTGCCAGCAGCCCCAGGGTTGCTTCCTACGAGCAGTACTTC
v_gene: TRBV10-3; d_gene: TRBD1; j_gene: TRBJ2-4; abundance: NA; CDR3aa: CAISGQGDIQYF; CDR3nt: TGTGCCATCAGTGGTCAGGGGGACATTCAGTACTTC
v_gene: TRBV28; d_gene: NA; j_gene: TRBJ1-2; abundance: NA; CDR3aa: CASSWVGYGYTF; CDR3nt: TGTGCCAGCAGTTGGGTGGGCTATGGCTACACCTTC
v_gene: TRBV2; d_gene: NA; j_gene: TRBJ1-5; abundance: NA; CDR3aa: CASSQGPNWGQPQHF; CDR3nt: TGTGCCAGCAGTCAAGGACCCAATTGGGGTCAGCCCCAGCATTTT
v_gene: TRBV10-3; d_gene: NA; j_gene: TRBJ2-7; abundance: NA; CDR3aa: CAISENYEQYF; CDR3nt: TGTGCCATCAGTGAGAACTACGAGCAGTACTTC
v_gene: TRBV5-1; d_gene: TRBD1; j_gene: TRBJ2-3; abundance: NA; CDR3aa: CASSLGQGGDTQYF; CDR3nt: TGCGCCAGCAGCTTGGGACAGGGGGGAGATACGCAGTATTTT
v_gene: TRBV27; d_gene: NA; j_gene: TRBJ2-3; abundance: NA; CDR3aa: CASSSDSSTDTQYF; CDR3nt: TGTGCCAGCAGTTCGGACAGCAGCACAGATACGCAGTATTTT
v_gene: TRBV12-5; d_gene: NA; j_gene: TRBJ1-3; abundance: once; CDR3aa: CASGDPGTTSSGNTIYF; CDR3nt: TGTGCTAGTGGTGACCCCGGGACAACCTCCTCTGGAAACACCATATATTTT